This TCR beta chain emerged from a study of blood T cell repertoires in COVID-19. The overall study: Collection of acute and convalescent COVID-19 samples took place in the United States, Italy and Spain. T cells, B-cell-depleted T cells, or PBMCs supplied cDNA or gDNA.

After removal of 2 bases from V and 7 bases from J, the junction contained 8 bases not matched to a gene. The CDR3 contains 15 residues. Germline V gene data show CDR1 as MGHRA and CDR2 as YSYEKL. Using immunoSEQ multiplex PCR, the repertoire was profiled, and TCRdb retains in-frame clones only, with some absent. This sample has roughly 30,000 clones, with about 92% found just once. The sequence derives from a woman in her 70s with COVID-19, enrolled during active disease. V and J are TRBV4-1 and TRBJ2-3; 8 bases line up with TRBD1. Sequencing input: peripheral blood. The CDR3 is CASSQPGQGRNTQYF. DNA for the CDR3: TGCGCCAGCAGCCAACCCGGACAGGGCCGTAATACGCAGTATTTT.